These 9 T cell receptor beta chains share one sample of origin, sequenced in a study of blood T cells in healthy people across ages. Together with a sample-barcoded 5' primer, a J-beta primer mix was included in a second PCR lasting about 6 to 11 cycles. TCRdb processed the 5' RACE reads anew with MiXCR; each CDR3 protein has one entry. The top ten hold around 10% of the sample, which has about 1.6 million distinct CDR3 sequences, about 32% seen once. Sequenced: blood. All receptors come from a woman aged 25-40 years in good health.

This clonotype was found many times. This chain uses TRBV29-1 with TRBJ2-1; maybe TRBD2 (5 bases). This CDR3 has 13 amino acids. V was trimmed by 4 bases and J by 4 bases, leaving 11 bases between them. Germline CDR1 and CDR2: SQVTM and ANQGSEA. CDR3 sequence reads: CSVVQRNYNEQFF. The CDR3 nucleotides are TGCAGCGTTGTCCAGCGGAATTACAATGAGCAGTTCTTC.

Comments on this clonotype: Being one base from a much bigger clone, this may be a read error. The V and J genes are TRBV15 and TRBJ2-1; 8 bases line up with TRBD2. From germline, CDR1 is LNHNV and CDR2 YYDKDF (reference sequence). The CDR3 runs to 15 residues. V gave up 4 bases and J gave up 6 bases; unmatched junction bases: 8. The CDR3 here is CATSKREIGANEQFF. The CDR3 DNA sequence: TGTGCCACCAGCAAGCGGGAGATCGGCGCCAATGAGCAGTTCTTC.

The V and J genes are TRBV7-9 and TRBJ2-1; the D call may be TRBD1 or TRBD2 (6 bases each). Trimming took off 5 bases at V and 8 bases at J, with 19 bases between the two ends. Looked up from germline, CDR1 is SEHNR and CDR2 is FQNEAQ (reference sequence). The CDR3 extends over 15 amino acids. The CDR3 sequence: CASSQGKGLIHEQFF. CDR3 in DNA: TGTGCCAGCAGCCAGGGGAAGGGACTTATTCATGAGCAGTTCTTC.

The V gene is TRBV20-1, the J gene TRBJ1-5; D is uncertain. V shed 0 bases and J shed 5 bases, with 14 bases lying between them. CDR1 and CDR2 (germline): DFQATT, SNEGSKA (reference sequence). This CDR3 spans 15 amino acids. The CDR3 bases are TGCAGTGCTAGAGAAATGAACAGACTCCATCAGCCCCAGCATTTT. Protein: CSAREMNRLHQPQHF.

This clonotype was detected only once. The V call is TRBV24-1, the J call TRBJ2-1, with no clear D. This CDR3 has 13 residues. The germline gives CDR1 KGHDR, CDR2 SFDVKD. Trimming cost V 4 bases and J 8 bases, with 11 bases left between them. The CDR3 reads CATSDPGYDEQFF. CDR3 DNA: TGTGCCACCAGTGACCCCGGCTATGATGAGCAGTTCTTC.

The chain combines TRBV20-1 with TRBJ2-7; D is unresolved. Per germline, CDR1 DFQATT and CDR2 SNEGSKA (reference sequence). CDR3 length: 16 residues. Trimming stripped 2 bases from V and 2 bases from J, with 19 bases between. This chain's CDR3 is CSARHTDWADPYEQYF. In nucleotides, the CDR3 is TGCAGTGCTAGACATACAGACTGGGCAGACCCCTACGAGCAGTACTTC.

The chain is built from TRBV20-1 and TRBJ2-1, with 7 positions matching TRBD1. CDR1 and CDR2 from the germline V gene are DFQATT and SNEGSKA (reference sequence). The CDR3 covers 15 residues. V shed 3 bases, J shed 9 bases, and the junction held 14 bases outside the gene matches. CDR3 DNA sequence: TGCAGTGCTAGGGTCGACAGGGAGATAGTGGGTGAGCAGTTCTTC. It translates to CSARVDREIVGEQFF.

This clonotype was found many times. DNA for the CDR3: TGTGCCACCAGTGATTTGACGACAGGGAAGCAGTACTTC. Amino acids: CATSDLTTGKQYF. V gene TRBV24-1 combines with J gene TRBJ2-7; TRBD1 aligns across 7 bases. V gave up 0 bases and J gave up 8 bases; unmatched junction bases: 3. Germline V gives CDR1 KGHDR, CDR2 SFDVKD. The CDR3 covers 13 residues.

The chain couples TRBV5-1 to TRBJ1-1; D unresolved. In germline, CDR1 is SGHRS, CDR2 YFSETQ. V was shortened by 5 bases and J by 0 bases, with 14 bases between the two germline ends. The CDR3 runs to 15 residues. CDR3 loop: CASSPRGPLNTEAFF. CDR3 sequence (DNA): TGCGCCAGCAGTCCTCGCGGGCCACTGAACACTGAAGCTTTCTTT.